This TCR beta chain was sequenced in a study of cytomegalovirus exposure and HLA in healthy donors. Points from the study as a whole: A few chains linked to CMV were shown in vitro to be specific for CMV antigens. Beyond CMV serostatus, there was no information to go on about immune exposure. For most TCR sequences rarity was the rule, although some public TCRs occurred in many donors.

Worth noting for this clone: Its matching antigen is unknown.

With 0 bases removed from V and 5 bases from J, the gap between germline ends came to 17 bases. The CDR3 length is 16 residues. Germline V gene sequence: CDR1 SGDLS, CDR2 YYNGEE. PCR employed 60 Vbeta and 13 Jbeta primers. Per the original methods: An analysis that came later counted 60 million to 80 million unique TCR beta chains, around 12 million shared. Profiled with immunoSEQ multiplex PCR; TCRdb holds only in-frame clones, not every one. V, J and clone size reflect that table, while D and trimming were determined from the DNA. The data show over 150,000 clones, with approximately 78% seen just once and roughly 2.3% held by the top ten.

This receptor was obtained from a male donor in good health and CMV-seronegative. The chain has TRBV9 and TRBJ2-5; a weak D match, TRBD1 (5 bases). Sequencing was done on a sample of PBMCs. This CDR3 is CASSVAQGAGRETQYF. CDR3 coding DNA: TGTGCCAGCAGCGTAGCTCAGGGCGCCGGGCGTGAGACCCAGTACTTC.